This paragraph covers one T cell receptor (beta chain) sequence. The data derive from a study of radiation and T cells in renal cell carcinoma. Study details: Nephrectomy followed 15 Gy stereotactic body radiation by 4 weeks.

Germline assignment: CDR1 MNHEY and CDR2 SMNVEV (reference sequence). The trim removed 4 bases at V and 3 bases at J, leaving 9 bases unmatched. This CDR3 region has 15 residues. Described time point: blood 2 weeks post-SBRT. Documented treatment: 15 Gy SBRT to primary tumor, nephrectomy 4 weeks later. Assay: immunoSEQ multiplex PCR; the TCRdb copy retains only in-frame clones and omits some. The sample carries around 80,000 clones, 82% recorded once. The material was blood, obtained from a patient whose treatment included radiotherapy and nephrectomy. V usage is TRBV27 and J usage is TRBJ2-7; 7 bases align to TRBD1. The source is a man in his sixties with renal cell carcinoma. CDR3 coding DNA: TGTGCCAGCAGTTCAGATCTGACAGGGTTCTACGAGCAGTACTTC. Translation: CASSSDLTGFYEQYF.